The rows below give T cell receptor beta chains drawn from one sample of a study of response to subunit inactivated influenza vaccine. Each CDR3 protein gets one entry after TCRdb re-called the RT-PCR reads with MiXCR. Of about 520,000 distinct CDR3 sequences in the sample, about 25% were seen once. This material consisted of CD4+ T cells sorted from PBMCs, taken roughly 5 days after vaccination. All receptors derive from a middle-aged man who received an inactivated influenza vaccine. The CDR3 runs from the conserved cysteine through the conserved F or W. A D gene is named only where the DNA matches it firmly. Rows may omit the clone size; those that give it use once, few, many or a size class.

CASSYRGSGTHNTGELFF	TGTGCCAGCAGTTACCGTGGTAGCGGGACGCACAACACCGGGGAGCTGTTTTTT	NA	TRBD2	18	TRBJ2-2	TRBV6-2/TRBV6-3
CASSEQDTQYF	TGTGCCAGCAGTGAACAAGATACGCAGTATTTT	few	NA	11	TRBJ2-3	TRBV6-1
CASRKTGGDNGYTF	TGTGCCAGCAGAAAAACCGGAGGGGATAATGGCTACACCTTC	NA	NA	14	TRBJ1-2	TRBV6-1
CASSLDARSYEQYF	TGCGCCAGCAGCTTGGACGCACGGTCCTACGAGCAGTACTTC	few	NA	14	TRBJ2-7	TRBV5-1
CASSQGAHGGYEQYF	TGTGCCAGCAGCCAAGGGGCCCATGGCGGTTACGAGCAGTACTTC	few	NA	15	TRBJ2-7	TRBV4-2
CASSLGTAGANVLTF	TGCGCCAGCAGCTTGGGAACAGCTGGGGCCAACGTCCTGACTTTC	few	NA	15	TRBJ2-6	TRBV5-1
CASSLRTALNSYEQYF	TGTGCCAGCAGCTTGCGGACAGCTCTTAACTCCTACGAGCAGTACTTC	many	NA	16	TRBJ2-7	TRBV5-6
CASTKGDRGNQPQHF	TGTGCCAGCACAAAAGGGGACAGGGGTAATCAGCCCCAGCATTTT	NA	TRBD1	15	TRBJ1-5	TRBV6-2/TRBV6-3
CASSQGESGGTTDTQYF	TGCGCCAGCAGCCAAGGGGAAAGCGGCGGAACCACAGATACGCAGTATTTT	few	NA	17	TRBJ2-3	TRBV4-1
CASSLAGLSYAQYF	TGTGCCAGCAGCTTAGCGGGACTATCCTACGCGCAGTACTTC	NA	TRBD2	14	TRBJ2-7	TRBV7-2
CSARYSNQPQHF	TGCAGTGCTAGGTATAGCAATCAGCCCCAGCATTTT	many	NA	12	TRBJ1-5	TRBV20-1
CASSLGQGRSDTQYF	TGTGCCAGCAGCTTAGGCCAGGGAAGATCCGATACGCAGTATTTT	many	NA	15	TRBJ2-3	TRBV7-9
CASSLDVYTGELFF	TGTGCCAGCAGCTTAGATGTTTACACCGGGGAGCTGTTTTTT	few	NA	14	TRBJ2-2	TRBV11-2
CASILGPGGSKAFF	TGCGCCAGCATCTTGGGGCCAGGGGGCTCGAAGGCTTTCTTT	NA	TRBD1	14	TRBJ1-1	TRBV5-1
CAISESAGLSAGANVLTF	TGTGCCATCAGTGAGTCGGCAGGCTTGTCGGCCGGGGCCAACGTCCTGACTTTC	NA	NA	18	TRBJ2-6	TRBV10-3